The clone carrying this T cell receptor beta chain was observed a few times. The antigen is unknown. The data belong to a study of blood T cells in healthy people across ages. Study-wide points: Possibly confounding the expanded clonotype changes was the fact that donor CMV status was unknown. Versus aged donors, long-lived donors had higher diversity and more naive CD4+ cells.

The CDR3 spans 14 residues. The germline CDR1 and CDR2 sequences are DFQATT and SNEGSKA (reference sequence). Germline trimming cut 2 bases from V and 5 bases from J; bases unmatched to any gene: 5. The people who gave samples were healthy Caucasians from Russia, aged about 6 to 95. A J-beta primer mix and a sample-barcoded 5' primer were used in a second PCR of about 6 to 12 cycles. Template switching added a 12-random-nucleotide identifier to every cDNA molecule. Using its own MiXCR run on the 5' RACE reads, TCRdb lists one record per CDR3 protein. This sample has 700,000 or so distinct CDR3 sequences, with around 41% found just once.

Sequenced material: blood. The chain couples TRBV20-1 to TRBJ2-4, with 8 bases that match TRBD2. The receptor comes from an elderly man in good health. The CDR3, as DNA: TGCAGTGCTAGAAGGGCGGGGGGCGAAAACATTCAGTACTTC. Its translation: CSARRAGGENIQYF.